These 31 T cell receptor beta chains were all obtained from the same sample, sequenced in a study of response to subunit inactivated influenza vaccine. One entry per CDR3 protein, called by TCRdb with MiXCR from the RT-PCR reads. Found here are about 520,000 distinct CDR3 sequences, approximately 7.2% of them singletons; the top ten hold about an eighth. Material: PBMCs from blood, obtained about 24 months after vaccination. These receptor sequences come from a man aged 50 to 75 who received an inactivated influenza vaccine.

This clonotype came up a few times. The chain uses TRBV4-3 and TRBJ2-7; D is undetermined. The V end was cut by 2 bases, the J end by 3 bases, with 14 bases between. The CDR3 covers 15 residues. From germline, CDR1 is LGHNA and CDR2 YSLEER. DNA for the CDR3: TGCGCCAGCAGCCAAAGAATCGAACTTCACTACGAGCAGTACTTC. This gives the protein CASSQRIELHYEQYF.

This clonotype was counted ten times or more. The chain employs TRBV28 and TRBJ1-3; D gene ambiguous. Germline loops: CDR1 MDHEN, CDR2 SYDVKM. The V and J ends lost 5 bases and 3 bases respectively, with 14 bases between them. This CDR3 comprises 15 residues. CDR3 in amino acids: CASSPPRVGGNTIYF. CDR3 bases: TGTGCCAGCAGTCCACCCCGGGTGGGTGGAAACACCATATATTTT.

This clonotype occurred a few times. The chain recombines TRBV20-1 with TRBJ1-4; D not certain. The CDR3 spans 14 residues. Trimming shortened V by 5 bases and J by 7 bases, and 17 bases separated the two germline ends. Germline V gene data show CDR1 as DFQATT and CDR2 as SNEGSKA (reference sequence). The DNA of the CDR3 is TGCAGTGCTCTCTTGGGAGGTCGAGGTGAAAAACTGTTTTTT. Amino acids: CSALLGGRGEKLFF.

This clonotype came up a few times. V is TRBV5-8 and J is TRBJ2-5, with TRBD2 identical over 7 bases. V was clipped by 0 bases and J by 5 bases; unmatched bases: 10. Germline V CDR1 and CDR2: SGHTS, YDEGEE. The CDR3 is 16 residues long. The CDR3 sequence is CASSLGLAESGETQYF. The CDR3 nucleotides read TGTGCCAGCAGCTTGGGGCTAGCGGAGTCCGGGGAGACCCAGTACTTC.

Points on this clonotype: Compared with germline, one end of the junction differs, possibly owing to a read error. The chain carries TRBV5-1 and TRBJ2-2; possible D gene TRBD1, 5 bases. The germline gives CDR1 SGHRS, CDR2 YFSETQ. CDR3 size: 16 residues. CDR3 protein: CAGSLLWGRDTGELFF. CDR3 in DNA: TGCGCCGGCAGCTTGCTGTGGGGCCGGGACACCGGGGAGCTGTTTTTT.

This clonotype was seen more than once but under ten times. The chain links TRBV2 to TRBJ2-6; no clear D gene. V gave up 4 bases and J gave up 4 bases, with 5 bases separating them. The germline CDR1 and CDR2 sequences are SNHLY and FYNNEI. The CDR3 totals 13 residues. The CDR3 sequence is CASSVWGANVLTF. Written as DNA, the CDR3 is TGTGCCAGCAGTGTGTGGGGGGCCAACGTCCTGACTTTC.

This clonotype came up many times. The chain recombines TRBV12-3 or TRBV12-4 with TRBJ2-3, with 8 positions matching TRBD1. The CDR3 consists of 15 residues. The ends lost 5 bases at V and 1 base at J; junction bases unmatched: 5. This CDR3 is CASSPPGQGTDTQYF. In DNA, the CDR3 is TGTGCCAGCAGTCCTCCGGGACAGGGCACAGATACGCAGTATTTT.

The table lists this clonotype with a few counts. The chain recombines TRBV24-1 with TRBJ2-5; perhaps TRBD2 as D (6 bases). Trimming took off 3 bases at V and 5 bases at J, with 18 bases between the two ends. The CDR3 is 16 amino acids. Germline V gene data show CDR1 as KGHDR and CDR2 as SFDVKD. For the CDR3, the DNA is TGTGCCACCAGTGATGGAGCCAGGGCGGCGGGGGAGACCCAGTACTTC. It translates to CATSDGARAAGETQYF.

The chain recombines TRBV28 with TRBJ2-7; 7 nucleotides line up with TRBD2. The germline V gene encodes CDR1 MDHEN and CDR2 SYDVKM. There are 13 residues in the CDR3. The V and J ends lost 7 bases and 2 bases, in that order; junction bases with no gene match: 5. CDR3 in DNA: TGTGCCAGCACCTGGGGAGGGACCTACGAGCAGTACTTC. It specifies CASTWGGTYEQYF.

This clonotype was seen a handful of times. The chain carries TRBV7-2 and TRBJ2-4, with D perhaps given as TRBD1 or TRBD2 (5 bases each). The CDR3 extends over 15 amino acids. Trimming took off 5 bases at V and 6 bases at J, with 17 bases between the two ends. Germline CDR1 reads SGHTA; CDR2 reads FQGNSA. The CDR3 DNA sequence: TGTGCCAGCAGCCCCCCAAGGGGTCGGGGAAACATTCAGTACTTC. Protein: CASSPPRGRGNIQYF.

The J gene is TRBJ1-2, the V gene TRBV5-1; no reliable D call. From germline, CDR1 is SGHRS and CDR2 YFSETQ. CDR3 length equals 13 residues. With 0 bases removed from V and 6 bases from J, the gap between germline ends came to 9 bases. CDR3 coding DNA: TGCGCCAGCAGCTTGGACTCCCCTAATGGCTACACCTTC. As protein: CASSLDSPNGYTF.

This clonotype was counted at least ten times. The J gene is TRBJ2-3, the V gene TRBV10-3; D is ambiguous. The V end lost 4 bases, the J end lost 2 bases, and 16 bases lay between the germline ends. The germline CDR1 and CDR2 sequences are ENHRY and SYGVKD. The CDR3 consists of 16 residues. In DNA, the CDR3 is TGTGCCATCAGTGGAGTCGTGGGGATCCTCACAGATACGCAGTATTTT. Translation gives CAISGVVGILTDTQYF.

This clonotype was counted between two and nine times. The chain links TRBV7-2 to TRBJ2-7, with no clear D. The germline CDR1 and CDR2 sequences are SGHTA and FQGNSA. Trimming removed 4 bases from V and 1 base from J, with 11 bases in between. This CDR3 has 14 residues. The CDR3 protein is CASSSGRLSYEQYF. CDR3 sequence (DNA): TGTGCCAGCAGCTCAGGACGGTTGTCCTACGAGCAGTACTTC.

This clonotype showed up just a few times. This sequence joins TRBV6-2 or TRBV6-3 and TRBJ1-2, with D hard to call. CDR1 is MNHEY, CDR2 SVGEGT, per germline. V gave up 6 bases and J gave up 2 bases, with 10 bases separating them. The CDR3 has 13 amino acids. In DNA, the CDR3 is TGTGCCAGCAGCGGGCCCCAAAACTATGGCTACACCTTC. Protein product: CASSGPQNYGYTF.

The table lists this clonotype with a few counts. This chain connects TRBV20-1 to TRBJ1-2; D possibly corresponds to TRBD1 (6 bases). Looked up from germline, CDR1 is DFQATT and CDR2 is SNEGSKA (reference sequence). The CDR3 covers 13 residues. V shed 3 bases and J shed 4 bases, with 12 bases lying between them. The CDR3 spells CSASNTGIYGYTF. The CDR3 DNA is TGCAGTGCTAGTAACACAGGGATCTATGGCTACACCTTC.

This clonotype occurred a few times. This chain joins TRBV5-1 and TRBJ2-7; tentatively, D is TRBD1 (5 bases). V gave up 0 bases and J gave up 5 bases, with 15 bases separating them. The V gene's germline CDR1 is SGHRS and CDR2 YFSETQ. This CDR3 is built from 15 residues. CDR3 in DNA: TGCGCCAGCAGCTTGGAGTGGTCAGGGTTCCACGAGCAGTACTTC. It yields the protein CASSLEWSGFHEQYF.

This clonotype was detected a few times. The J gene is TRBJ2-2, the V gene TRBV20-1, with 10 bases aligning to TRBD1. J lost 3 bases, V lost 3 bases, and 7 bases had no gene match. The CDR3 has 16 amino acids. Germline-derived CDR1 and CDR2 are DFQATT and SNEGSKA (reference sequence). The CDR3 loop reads CSARDAGTGDTGELFF. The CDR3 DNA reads TGCAGTGCTAGGGACGCCGGGACAGGGGACACCGGGGAGCTGTTTTTT.

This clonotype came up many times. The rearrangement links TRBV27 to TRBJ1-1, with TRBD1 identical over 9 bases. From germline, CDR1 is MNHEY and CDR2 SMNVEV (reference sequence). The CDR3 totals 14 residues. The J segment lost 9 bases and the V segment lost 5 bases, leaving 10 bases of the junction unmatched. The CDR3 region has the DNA TGTGCCAGCAGTCCTTCACCGGGACAGGGAAAAGCTTTCTTT. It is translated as CASSPSPGQGKAFF.

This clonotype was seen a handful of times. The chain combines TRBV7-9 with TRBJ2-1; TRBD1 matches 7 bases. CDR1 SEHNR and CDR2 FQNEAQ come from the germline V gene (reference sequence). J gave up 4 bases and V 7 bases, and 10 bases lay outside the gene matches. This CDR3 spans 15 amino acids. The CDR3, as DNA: TGTGCCAGCACCAGGGACAGTTTCCTTTACAATGAGCAGTTCTTC. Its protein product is CASTRDSFLYNEQFF.

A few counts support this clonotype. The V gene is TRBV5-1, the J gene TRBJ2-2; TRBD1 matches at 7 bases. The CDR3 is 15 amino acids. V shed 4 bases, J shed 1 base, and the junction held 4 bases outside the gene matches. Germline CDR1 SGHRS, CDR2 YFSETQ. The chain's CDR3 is CASSVRGLNTGELFF. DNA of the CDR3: TGCGCCAGCAGCGTAAGGGGGCTGAACACCGGGGAGCTGTTTTTT.

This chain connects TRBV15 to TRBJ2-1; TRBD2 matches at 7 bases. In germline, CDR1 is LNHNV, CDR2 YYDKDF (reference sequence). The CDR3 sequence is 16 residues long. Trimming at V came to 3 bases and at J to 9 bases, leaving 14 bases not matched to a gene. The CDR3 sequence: CATSRDPAGVLIEQFF. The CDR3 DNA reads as TGTGCCACCAGCAGGGACCCGGCGGGAGTCCTGATTGAGCAGTTCTTC.

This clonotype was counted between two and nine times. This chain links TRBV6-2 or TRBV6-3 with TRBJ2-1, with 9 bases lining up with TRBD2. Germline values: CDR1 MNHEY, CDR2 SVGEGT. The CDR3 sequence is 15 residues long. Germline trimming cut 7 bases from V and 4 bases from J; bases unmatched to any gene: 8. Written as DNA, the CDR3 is TGTGCCAGCAACCCCGGGACTAGCAGTTACAATGAGCAGTTCTTC. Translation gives CASNPGTSSYNEQFF.

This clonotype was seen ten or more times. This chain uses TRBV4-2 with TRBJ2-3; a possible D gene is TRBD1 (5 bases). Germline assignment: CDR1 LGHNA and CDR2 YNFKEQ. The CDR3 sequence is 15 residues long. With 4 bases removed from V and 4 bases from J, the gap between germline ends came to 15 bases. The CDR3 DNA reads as TGTGCCAGCAGCCCAGCCTCCAGGGAATCAGATACGCAGTATTTT. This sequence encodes CASSPASRESDTQYF.

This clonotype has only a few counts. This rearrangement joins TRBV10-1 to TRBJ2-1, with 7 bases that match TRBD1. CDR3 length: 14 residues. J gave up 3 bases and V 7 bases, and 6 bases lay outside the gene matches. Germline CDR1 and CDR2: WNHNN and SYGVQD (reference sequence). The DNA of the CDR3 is TGCGCCAGCAAAAGGGACAGAAACTACAATGAGCAGTTCTTC. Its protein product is CASKRDRNYNEQFF.

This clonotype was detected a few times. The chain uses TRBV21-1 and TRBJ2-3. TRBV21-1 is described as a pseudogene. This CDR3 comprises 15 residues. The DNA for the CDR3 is TGTGCCAGCAGCAAAGGCACGGGGAGCACAGATACGCAGTATTTT. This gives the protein CASSKGTGSTDTQYF.

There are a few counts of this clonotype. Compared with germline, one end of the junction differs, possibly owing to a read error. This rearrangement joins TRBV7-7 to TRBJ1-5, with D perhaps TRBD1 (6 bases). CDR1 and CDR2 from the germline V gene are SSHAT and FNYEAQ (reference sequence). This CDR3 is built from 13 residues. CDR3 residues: CASSLNRAEPQHF. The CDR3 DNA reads TGTGCTAGCAGCCTGAACAGGGCGGAACCCCAGCATTTT.

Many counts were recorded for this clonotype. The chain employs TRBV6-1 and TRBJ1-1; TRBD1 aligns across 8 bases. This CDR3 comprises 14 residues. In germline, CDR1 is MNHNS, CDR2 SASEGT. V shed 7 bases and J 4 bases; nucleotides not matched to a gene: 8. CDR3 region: CASNHQGAGTEAFF. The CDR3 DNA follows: TGTGCCAGCAACCATCAGGGGGCTGGCACTGAAGCTTTCTTT.

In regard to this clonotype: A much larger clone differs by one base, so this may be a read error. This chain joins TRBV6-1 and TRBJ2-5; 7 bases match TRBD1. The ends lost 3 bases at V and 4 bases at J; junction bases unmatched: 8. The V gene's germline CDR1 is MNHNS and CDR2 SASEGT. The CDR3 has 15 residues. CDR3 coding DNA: TGTGCCAGCAGTGACGTCACCGGGACAGCAGAGACCCAGTACTTC. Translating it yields CASSDVTGTAETQYF.

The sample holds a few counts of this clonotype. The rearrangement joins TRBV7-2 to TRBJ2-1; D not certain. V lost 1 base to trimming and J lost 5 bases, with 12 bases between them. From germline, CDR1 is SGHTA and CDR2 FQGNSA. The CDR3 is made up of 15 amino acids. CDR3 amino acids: CASSLDLGKHNEQFF. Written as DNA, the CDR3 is TGTGCCAGCAGCTTAGATCTCGGAAAGCACAATGAGCAGTTCTTC.

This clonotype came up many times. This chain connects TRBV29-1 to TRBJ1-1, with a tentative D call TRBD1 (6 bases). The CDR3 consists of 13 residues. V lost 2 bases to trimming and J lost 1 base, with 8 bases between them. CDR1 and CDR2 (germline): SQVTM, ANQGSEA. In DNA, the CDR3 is TGCAGCGTTGAATTCAGGGGGAACACTGAAGCTTTCTTT. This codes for CSVEFRGNTEAFF.

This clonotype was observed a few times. CDR3 coding DNA: TGTGCCAGCAGGGGGGGGGACAGTCGACCTTACAATGAGCAGTTCTTC. It is translated as CASRGGDSRPYNEQFF. The chain has TRBV2 and TRBJ2-1, with D perhaps assigned TRBD1 or TRBD2 (7 bases each). The CDR3 contains 16 residues. Germline-derived CDR1 and CDR2 are SNHLY and FYNNEI. The germline V and J ends were trimmed by 6 bases and 4 bases, with 19 bases remaining between them.